Presented here are 9 T cell receptor beta chains from one specimen sequenced in a study of T cell repertoires in cytomegalovirus infection. TCRdb analysed the reads with MiXCR anew, one entry per CDR3 protein. The sample yields hundreds of thousands of distinct CDR3 sequences, about 44% seen once. No antigen is known for these receptors. Sequences were derived from cultured PBMCs, sampled from culture after CMV antigen stimulation. Receptors originate from a human donor in good health (CMV status not recorded). Some clones in this sample may be carry-over from other donors' samples.

There are a few counts of this clonotype. The chain employs TRBV7-2 and TRBJ2-5; TRBD1 aligns across 8 bases. CDR1 is SGHTA, CDR2 FQGNSA, per germline. The CDR3 length is 15 residues. The junction had 6 bases not matched to a gene; V was cut back by 5 bases and J by 1 base. The CDR3 sequence: CASSMTGVLQETQYF. For the CDR3, the DNA is TGTGCCAGCAGCATGACAGGGGTCCTCCAAGAGACCCAGTACTTC.

This clonotype came up a few times. V is TRBV11-1 and J is TRBJ1-1; TRBD1 aligns across 9 bases. The J segment lost 5 bases and the V segment lost 3 bases, leaving 13 bases of the junction unmatched. The CDR3 extends over 17 amino acids. The germline V gene has CDR1 SGHAT and CDR2 FQDESV (reference sequence). CDR3 sequence: CASSFTGTGKLWTEAFF. CDR3 nucleotides: TGTGCCAGCAGCTTTACCGGGACAGGGAAGTTGTGGACTGAAGCTTTCTTT.

The genes are TRBV12-3 or TRBV12-4 and TRBJ1-5; perhaps TRBD1 as D (5 bases). CDR3 length: 13 amino acids. V was trimmed by 1 base and J by 5 bases, leaving 6 bases between them. The CDR3 sequence is CASSLETDQPQHF. CDR3 coding DNA: TGTGCCAGCAGTTTAGAGACAGATCAGCCCCAGCATTTT.

The V call is TRBV7-2, the J call TRBJ2-7; 7 bases map to TRBD2. Looked up from germline, CDR1 is SGHTA and CDR2 is FQGNSA. CDR3 length: 14 residues. V gave up 5 bases and J gave up 5 bases; unmatched junction bases: 9. The DNA for the CDR3 is TGTGCCAGCAGCCCTGGACTAGGCTTCAACGAGCAGTACTTC. This gives the protein CASSPGLGFNEQYF. The variable domain in full, with the rest retrieved from reference TRBV7-2 and TRBJ2-7, is GAGVSQSPSNKVTEKGKDVELRCDPISGHTALYWYRQSLGQGLEFLIYFQGNSAPDKSGLPSDRFSAERTGGSVSTLTIQRTQQEDSAVYLCASSPGLGFNEQYFGPGTRLTVT.

This chain links TRBV20-1 with TRBJ2-5, with TRBD2 matching over 12 bases. V shed 5 bases, J shed 4 bases, and the junction held 5 bases outside the gene matches. This CDR3 spans 14 amino acids. From germline, CDR1 is DFQATT and CDR2 SNEGSKA (reference sequence). CDR3: CSAPGLAGLETQYF. The CDR3 DNA reads TGCAGTGCTCCTGGACTAGCGGGACTAGAGACCCAGTACTTC.

V is TRBV7-2 and J is TRBJ2-2; a weak D match, TRBD1 (5 bases). The CDR3 runs 16 residues. Germline V gene data show CDR1 as SGHTA and CDR2 as FQGNSA. Trimming removed 5 bases from V and 1 base from J, with 14 bases in between. DNA of the CDR3: TGTGCCAGCAGCCCCAGGGCAACCTGGAACACCGGGGAGCTGTTTTTT. Encoded protein: CASSPRATWNTGELFF.

This clonotype showed up just a few times. This rearrangement joins TRBV7-9 to TRBJ1-6; D is uncertain. CDR3 size: 15 residues. Germline CDR1 and CDR2: SEHNR and FQNEAQ (reference sequence). The V end lost 7 bases, the J end lost 7 bases, and 17 bases lay between the germline ends. The CDR3 DNA reads TGTGCCAGCAATCAGGTTGCATCTCTGAATTCACCCCTCCACTTT. Translated, it gives CASNQVASLNSPLHF.

In nucleotides, the CDR3 is TGTGCCAGCAGCCCAGCAATACAAGAGACCCAGTACTTC. This encodes CASSPAIQETQYF. The chain has TRBV7-6 and TRBJ2-5, with D unclear. Trimming shortened V by 5 bases and J by 2 bases, and 9 bases separated the two germline ends. Germline CDR1 reads SGHVS; CDR2 reads FNYEAQ. This CDR3 has 13 residues.

This clonotype was observed a few times. CDR3 coding DNA: TGCGCCAGCAGCTTGGGGACTAGCGGGGCATCTAATCACCGCAATGAGCAGTTCTTC. This translates into CASSLGTSGASNHRNEQFF. The V call is TRBV5-1, the J call TRBJ2-1; 12 bases match TRBD2. V trimming: 0 bases; J trimming: 6 bases; junction bases outside the gene matches: 13. This CDR3 spans 19 amino acids. CDR1 and CDR2 (germline): SGHRS, YFSETQ.